The sequence of this T cell receptor (beta chain) was determined in a study of cytomegalovirus exposure and HLA in healthy donors. Study-wide results and limits: An analysis done earlier found most TCR beta V segments productive about 87% or about 30% of the time.

With regard to this clone: Its antigen remains unknown.

Primers: 60 Vbeta forward and 13 Jbeta reverse. Method: immunoSEQ multiplex PCR; TCRdb's copy keeps in-frame clones and lacks some. The data show more than 100,000 clones, about four fifths seen once. Per germline, CDR1 SQVTM and CDR2 ANQGSEA. Trimming at V came to 4 bases and at J to 6 bases, leaving 8 bases not matched to a gene. The CDR3 extends over 13 amino acids. The TCR sequence derives from a middle-aged woman in good health and CMV-seronegative. The source material was PBMCs. This chain connects TRBV29-1 to TRBJ1-1, with 7 nucleotides matching TRBD1. The CDR3 region is CSVVRGLSAEAFF. CDR3 nucleotides: TGCAGCGTTGTAAGGGGGCTTAGCGCTGAAGCTTTCTTT.